This TCR beta chain was recovered during a study of cytomegalovirus exposure and HLA in healthy donors. The length of the CDR3 is 17 residues. With 5 bases removed from V and 0 bases from J, the gap between germline ends came to 17 bases. Looked up from germline, CDR1 is SEHNR and CDR2 is FQNEAQ (reference sequence). Primers: 60 Vbeta forward and 13 Jbeta reverse. As processed by the authors: Per a later analysis, the number of unique TCR beta chains was approximately 73 million, of which roughly 10 million were shared. Repertoires were generated with immunoSEQ multiplex PCR, while TCRdb's copy carries only in-frame clones and drops some. V and J calls plus clone size are reproduced from that table; the DNA served to infer D and trimming. The sample shows about 140,000 clones, around 57% of them seen only once.

This TCR was sampled from a male donor in good health and CMV-seronegative. The sample consisted of PBMCs. The V and J genes are TRBV7-9 and TRBJ1-3; D unclear. This chain's CDR3 is CASSHNREGSSGNTIYF. CDR3 coding DNA: TGTGCCAGCAGCCACAACCGCGAGGGCAGCTCTGGAAACACCATATATTTT.